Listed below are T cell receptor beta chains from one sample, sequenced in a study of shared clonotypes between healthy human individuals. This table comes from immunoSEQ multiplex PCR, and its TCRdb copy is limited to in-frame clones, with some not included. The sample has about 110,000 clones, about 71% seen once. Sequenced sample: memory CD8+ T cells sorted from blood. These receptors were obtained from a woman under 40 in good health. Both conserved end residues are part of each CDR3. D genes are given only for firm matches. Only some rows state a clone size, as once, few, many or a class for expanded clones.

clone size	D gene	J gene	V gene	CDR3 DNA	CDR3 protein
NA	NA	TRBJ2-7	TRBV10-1	TGCGCCAGCAGTTTGCAGGGGACCTACGAGCAGTACTTC	CASSLQGTYEQYF
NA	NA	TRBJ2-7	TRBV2	TGTGCCAGCAGCGCGGTACTGAGCCAGTACGAGCAGTACTTC	CASSAVLSQYEQYF
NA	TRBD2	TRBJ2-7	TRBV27	TGTGCCAGCAGACTAGCGGGAGGGGGCACCTACGAGCAGTACTTC	CASRLAGGGTYEQYF
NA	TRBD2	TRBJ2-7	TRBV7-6	TGTGCCAGCAGCGAGGGGACTAGCTACGAGCAGTACTTC	CASSEGTSYEQYF
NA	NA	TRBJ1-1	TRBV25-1	TGTGCCAGCAGTGAAAGTGCAGGGACCGCTGAAGCTTTCTTT	CASSESAGTAEAFF
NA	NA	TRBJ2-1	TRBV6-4	TGTGCCAGCAGTGAACGGGGCGGTAGGGATGAGCAGTTCTTC	CASSERGGRDEQFF
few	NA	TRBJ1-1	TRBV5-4	TGTGCCAGCAGCTTGTGGGGGGCAGGGACTGAAGCTTTCTTT	CASSLWGAGTEAFF
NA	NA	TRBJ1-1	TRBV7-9	TGTGCCAGCAGCTTAGGGGGGGCCCGAGATGCTTTCTTT	CASSLGGARDAFF
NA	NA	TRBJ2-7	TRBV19	TGTGCCAGTATAGAGGACAGAAAATTTTACTACGAGCAGTACTTC	CASIEDRKFYYEQYF
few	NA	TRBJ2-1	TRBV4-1	TGCGCCAGCAGCCAAGGAAGCGGAATCTCCTACAATGAGCAGTTCTTC	CASSQGSGISYNEQFF
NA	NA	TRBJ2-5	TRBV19	TGTGCCAGTAGCCCACGCCCAGGGGGGGCACAAGAGACCCAGTACTTC	CASSPRPGGAQETQYF
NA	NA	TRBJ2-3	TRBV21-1	TGTGCCAGCAGCCCAGTTGGGCGGACTAGCGGGAGTTGTACAGATACGCAGTATTTT	CASSPVGRTSGSCTDTQYF
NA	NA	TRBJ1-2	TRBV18	TGTGCCAGCTCACCGAGACAGTATGATAACTATGGCTACACCTTC	CASSPRQYDNYGYTF
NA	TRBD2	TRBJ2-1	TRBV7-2	TGTGCCAGCAGCTCGACTAGCGGCCAAGGGAATGAGCAGTTCTTC	CASSSTSGQGNEQFF
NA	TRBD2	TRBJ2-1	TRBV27	TGTGCCAGCAGTTTAGGGACTAGCGGGAGTAGGACTGAGCAGTTCTTC	CASSLGTSGSRTEQFF
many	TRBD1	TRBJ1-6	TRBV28	TGTGCCAGCAGTTTAGACACAGGGGGACCCCTCCACTTT	CASSLDTGGPLHF
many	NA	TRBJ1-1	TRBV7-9	TGTGCCAGCAGCTTAGCGCGTCCGGAGAACACTGAAGCTTTCTTT	CASSLARPENTEAFF
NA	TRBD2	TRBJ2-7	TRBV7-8	TGTGCCAGCACCCTAGCGGGCACATCCTACGAGCAGTACTTC	CASTLAGTSYEQYF
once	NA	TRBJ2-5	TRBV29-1	TGCAGCGTTGGTGGGGGCAGTGAGACCCAGTACTTC	CSVGGGSETQYF
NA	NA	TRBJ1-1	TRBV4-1	TGCGCCAGCAGCCAAGGTCGCGGACGGGGGAACACTGAAGCTTTCTTT	CASSQGRGRGNTEAFF
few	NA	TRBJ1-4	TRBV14	TGTGCCAGCAGCCCAGGATTCGGGGCGGTGTTTTTT	CASSPGFGAVFF
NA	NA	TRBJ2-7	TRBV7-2	TGTGCCAGCAGCTCGCGGGCACAGGAGAACTACGAGCAGTACTTC	CASSSRAQENYEQYF
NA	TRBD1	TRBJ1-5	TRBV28	TGTGCCAGCAGTTTAAGACAGGGGGCCAATCAGCCCCAGCATTTT	CASSLRQGANQPQHF
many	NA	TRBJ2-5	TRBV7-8	TGTGCCAGCAGCACAGAAGCTCCGGCCCAGTACTTC	CASSTEAPAQYF
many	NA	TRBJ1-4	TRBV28	TGTGCCAGCAGTGGTCTTATCGGGAAGGAAAAACTGTTTTTT	CASSGLIGKEKLFF
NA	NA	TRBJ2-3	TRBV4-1	TGCGCCAGCAGCCGTAGAGGGGTCGGTTTGGATACGCAGTATTTT	CASSRRGVGLDTQYF
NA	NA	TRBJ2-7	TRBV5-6	TGTGCCAGCAGCTTGGCCCCCCACTACGAGCAGTACTTC	CASSLAPHYEQYF
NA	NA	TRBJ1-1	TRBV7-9	TGTGCCAGCAGCTCACCGACAGGAGCTGAAGCTTTCTTT	CASSSPTGAEAFF